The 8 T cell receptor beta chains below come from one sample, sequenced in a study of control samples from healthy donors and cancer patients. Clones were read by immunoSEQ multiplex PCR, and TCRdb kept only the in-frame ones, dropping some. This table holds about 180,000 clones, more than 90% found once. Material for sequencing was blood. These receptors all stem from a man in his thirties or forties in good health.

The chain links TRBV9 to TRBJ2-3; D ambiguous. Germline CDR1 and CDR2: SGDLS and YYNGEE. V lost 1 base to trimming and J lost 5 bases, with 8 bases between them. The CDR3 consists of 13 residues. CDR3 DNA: TGTGCCAGCAGCGTATTTAGTCTAGATACGCAGTATTTT. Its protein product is CASSVFSLDTQYF.

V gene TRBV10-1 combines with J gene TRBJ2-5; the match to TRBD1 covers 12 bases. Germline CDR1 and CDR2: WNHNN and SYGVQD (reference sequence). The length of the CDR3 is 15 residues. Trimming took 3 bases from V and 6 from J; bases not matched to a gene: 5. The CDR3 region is CASSDGGQGAKTQYF. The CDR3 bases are TGCGCCAGCAGTGATGGGGGACAGGGGGCGAAGACCCAGTACTTC.

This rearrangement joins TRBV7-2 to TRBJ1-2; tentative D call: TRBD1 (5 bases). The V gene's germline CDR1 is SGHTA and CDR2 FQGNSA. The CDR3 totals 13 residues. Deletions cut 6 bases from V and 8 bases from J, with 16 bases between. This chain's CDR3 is CASSTSGPAGYTF. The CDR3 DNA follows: TGTGCCAGCAGTACATCGGGACCGGCCGGCTACACCTTC. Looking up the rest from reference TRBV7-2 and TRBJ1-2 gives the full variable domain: GAGVSQSPSNKVTEKGKDVELRCDPISGHTALYWYRQSLGQGLEFLIYFQGNSAPDKSGLPSDRFSAERTGGSVSTLTIQRTQQEDSAVYLCASSTSGPAGYTFGSGTRLTVV.

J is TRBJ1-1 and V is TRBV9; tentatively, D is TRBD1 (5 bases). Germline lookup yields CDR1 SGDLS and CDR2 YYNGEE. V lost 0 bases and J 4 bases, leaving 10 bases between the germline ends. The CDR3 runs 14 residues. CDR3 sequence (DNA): TGTGCCAGCAGCGTAGGGCAGGGTCCCACTGAAGCTTTCTTT. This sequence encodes CASSVGQGPTEAFF.

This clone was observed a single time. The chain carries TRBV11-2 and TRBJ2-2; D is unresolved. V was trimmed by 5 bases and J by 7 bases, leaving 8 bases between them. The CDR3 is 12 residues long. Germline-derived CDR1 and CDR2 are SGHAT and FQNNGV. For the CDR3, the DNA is TGTGCCAGCAGCCCTCGGTACGGGGAGCTGTTTTTT. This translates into CASSPRYGELFF.

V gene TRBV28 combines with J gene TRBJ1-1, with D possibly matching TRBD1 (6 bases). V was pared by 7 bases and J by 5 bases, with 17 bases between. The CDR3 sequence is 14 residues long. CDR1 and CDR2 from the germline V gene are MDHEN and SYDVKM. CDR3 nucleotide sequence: TGTGCCAGCACAGGTGCTCAGGGGTGGACTGAAGCTTTCTTT. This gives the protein CASTGAQGWTEAFF.

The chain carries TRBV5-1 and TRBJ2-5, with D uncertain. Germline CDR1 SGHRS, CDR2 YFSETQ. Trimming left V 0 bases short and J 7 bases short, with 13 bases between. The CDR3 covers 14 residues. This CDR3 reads CASSLGAVGWTQYF. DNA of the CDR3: TGCGCCAGCAGCTTGGGCGCCGTCGGGTGGACCCAGTACTTC.

CDR3 DNA sequence: TGTGCCAGCAGCCGCGGGGGTGGGCAGCGGGGAAACAATGAGCAGTTCTTC. This encodes CASSRGGGQRGNNEQFF. The chain couples TRBV7-3 to TRBJ2-1; TRBD2 matches 7 bases. There are 17 residues in the CDR3. Germline CDR1 SGHTA, CDR2 FQGTGA. Losses at the gene ends were 5 bases for V and 5 bases for J; bases not matched to a gene: 15.